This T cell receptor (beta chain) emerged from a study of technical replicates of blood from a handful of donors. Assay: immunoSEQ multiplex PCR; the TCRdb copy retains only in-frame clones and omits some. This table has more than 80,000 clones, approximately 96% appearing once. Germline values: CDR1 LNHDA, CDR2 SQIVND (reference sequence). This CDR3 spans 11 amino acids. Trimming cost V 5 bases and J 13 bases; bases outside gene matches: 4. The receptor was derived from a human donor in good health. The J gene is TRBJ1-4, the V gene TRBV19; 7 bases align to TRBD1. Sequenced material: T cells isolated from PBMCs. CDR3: CASSLQGRLFF. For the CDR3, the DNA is TGTGCCAGTAGTTTACAGGGGCGACTGTTTTTT.